These 24 T cell receptor beta chains came from one sample sequenced in a study of T cells in Graves' hyperthyroidism and ophthalmopathy. Amplified TCR beta CDR3 regions came from RNA transcripts. RT-PCR in the first round (using the HTBI primer set) targeted the TCR CDR3. MiXCR, run by TCRdb on the multiplex PCR reads, gives a single entry per CDR3 protein. The table lists about 530,000 distinct CDR3 sequences, more than 15% of them singletons. The sample taken for sequencing was blood. The receptors shown here come from a young woman with Graves' ophthalmopathy.

This clonotype showed up just a few times. The chain couples TRBV7-9 to TRBJ2-7, with D perhaps assigned TRBD1 or TRBD2 (5 bases each). Germline lookup yields CDR1 SEHNR and CDR2 FQNEAQ (reference sequence). V dropped 2 bases and J dropped 3 bases, with 17 bases sitting between them. CDR3 length: 16 residues. The CDR3 loop reads CASSLTLGDVHYEQYF. The CDR3 DNA is TGTGCCAGCAGCTTAACACTCGGGGACGTTCACTACGAGCAGTACTTC.

The table lists this clonotype with many counts. The chain is built from TRBV6-1 and TRBJ1-5; tentative D call: TRBD1 (6 bases). This CDR3 spans 14 amino acids. CDR1 and CDR2 (germline): MNHNS, SASEGT. Trimming removed 2 bases at V and 6 bases at J, with 11 bases between. This chain's CDR3 is CASSEYRVPQPQHF. The CDR3 coding sequence is TGTGCCAGCAGTGAATACAGGGTCCCTCAGCCCCAGCATTTT.

This clonotype came up many times. The rearrangement uses TRBV11-2 and TRBJ2-5, with 8 bases fitting TRBD1. The CDR3 totals 14 residues. V gave up 4 bases and J gave up 5 bases; unmatched junction bases: 6. Looked up from germline, CDR1 is SGHAT and CDR2 is FQNNGV. The CDR3 DNA sequence: TGTGCCAGCAGCTCGACAGGGGAGACGGAGACCCAGTACTTC. Translating it yields CASSSTGETETQYF.

This clonotype showed up many times. The rearrangement links TRBV11-2 to TRBJ1-1; the D gene is possibly TRBD1 (6 bases). CDR1 and CDR2 from the germline V gene are SGHAT and FQNNGV. V lost 5 bases and J lost 1, with 14 bases in between. The CDR3 sequence is 15 residues long. The CDR3 loop reads CASSLGQGPNTEAFF. As DNA, the CDR3 is TGTGCCAGCAGCCTAGGGCAGGGGCCGAACACTGAAGCTTTCTTT.

This clonotype was picked up many times. The J gene is TRBJ1-5, the V gene TRBV11-2; tentatively, D is TRBD1 (5 bases). The CDR3 runs to 16 residues. CDR1 is SGHAT, CDR2 FQNNGV, per germline. V shed 1 base and J shed 1 base, with 11 bases lying between them. The CDR3 reads CASSLGRGGSNQPQHF. CDR3 DNA: TGTGCCAGCAGCTTAGGTAGGGGCGGCAGCAATCAGCCCCAGCATTTT.

This clonotype has more than one count but fewer than ten. Germline is not matched at one junction end, which may reflect a read error. V and J are TRBV12-3 or TRBV12-4 and TRBJ2-1; D call uncertain. CDR3 length: 13 amino acids. CDR3 DNA sequence: TGTGCCGTCAATAAGGAGTCCTCCAATGAGCAGTTCTTC. It specifies CAVNKESSNEQFF.

The V call is TRBV29-1, the J call TRBJ2-7; D uncertain. Germline assignment: CDR1 SQVTM and CDR2 ANQGSEA. This CDR3 is built from 12 residues. The V end was cut by 3 bases, the J end by 0 bases, with 6 bases between. This chain's CDR3 is CSVEVNSYEQYF. The CDR3 nucleotides are TGCAGCGTTGAGGTCAACTCCTACGAGCAGTACTTC.

The sample holds a few counts of this clonotype. The chain recombines TRBV10-2 with TRBJ1-1; maybe TRBD1 (5 bases). V was pared by 7 bases and J by 4 bases, with 16 bases between. The germline CDR1 and CDR2 sequences are WSHSY and SAAADI. CDR3 length: 14 amino acids. The CDR3 nucleotides are TGCGCCAGCAAAGATAACTCAGGGAGCACTGAAGCTTTCTTT. Encoded protein: CASKDNSGSTEAFF.

This clonotype has at least ten counts. The chain employs TRBV5-1 and TRBJ1-6; D uncertain. There are 15 residues in the CDR3. V dropped 3 bases and J dropped 8 bases, with 15 bases sitting between them. Germline V lookup: CDR1 SGHRS, CDR2 YFSETQ. The CDR3 loop is CASSYDGTRDSPLHF. The CDR3 DNA is TGCGCCAGCAGCTACGACGGAACCCGAGATTCACCCCTCCACTTT.

This clonotype showed up many times. This chain links TRBV6-5 with TRBJ2-1; 11 bases map to TRBD2. Unmatched junction bases numbered 9, after V lost 0 bases and J lost 8 bases. This CDR3 contains 17 residues. Germline lookup yields CDR1 MNHEY and CDR2 SVGAGI. CDR3 DNA: TGTGCCAGCAGTTACTCGAAGCGGGCTAGCGGGGGGCATGAGCAGTTCTTC. Translated: CASSYSKRASGGHEQFF.

The chain joins TRBV7-9 to TRBJ2-7; the D call may be TRBD1 or TRBD2 (5 bases each). Germline values: CDR1 SEHNR, CDR2 FQNEAQ (reference sequence). The CDR3 consists of 14 residues. V shed 5 bases and J shed 2 bases, with 13 bases lying between them. CDR3 sequence: CASSPGTRTYEQYF. The CDR3 region has the DNA TGTGCCAGCAGCCCCGGGACCCGGACCTACGAGCAGTACTTC.

This clonotype was detected once. This chain uses TRBV5-1 with TRBJ2-2; 10 nucleotides align to TRBD1. Looked up from germline, CDR1 is SGHRS and CDR2 is YFSETQ. CDR3 length: 16 amino acids. J was trimmed by 7 bases and V by 0 bases; bases with no gene match: 6. The CDR3 loop is CASSLAGTGEVGELFF. In DNA, the CDR3 is TGCGCCAGCAGCTTGGCCGGGACAGGGGAGGTCGGGGAGCTGTTTTTT.

This clonotype was detected many times. V is TRBV5-1 and J is TRBJ1-1; 9 nucleotides agree with TRBD1. The V gene end was trimmed by 0 bases and the J gene end by 5 bases; junction bases not matched to a gene: 2. CDR1 and CDR2 (germline): SGHRS, YFSETQ. The CDR3 totals 14 residues. This chain's CDR3 is CASSLVGQGTEAFF. DNA for the CDR3: TGCGCCAGCAGCTTGGTGGGACAGGGAACTGAAGCTTTCTTT.

The chain combines TRBV5-1 with TRBJ1-2; TRBD1 agrees at 8 bases. Germline CDR1 is SGHRS and CDR2 is YFSETQ. This CDR3 comprises 18 residues. Losses at the gene ends were 0 bases for V and 8 bases for J; bases not matched to a gene: 18. CDR3 nucleotides: TGCGCCAGCAGCTTGGCCCCGACAGGGGCGCCCGTGGGTGAGGGCTACACCTTC. The encoded protein is CASSLAPTGAPVGEGYTF.

J is TRBJ2-1 and V is TRBV15, with 8 bases fitting TRBD2. The CDR3 totals 14 residues. Trimming took 1 base from V and 5 from J; bases not matched to a gene: 1. Germline loops: CDR1 LNHNV, CDR2 YYDKDF (reference sequence). Written as DNA, the CDR3 is TGTGCCACCAGCAGAGCACTAGCGGACAATGAGCAGTTCTTC. Its protein product is CATSRALADNEQFF.

V usage is TRBV18 and J usage is TRBJ2-7; D tentatively reads TRBD1 or TRBD2 (5 bases each). V lost 0 bases to trimming and J lost 4 bases, with 10 bases between them. The CDR3 is 14 residues long. CDR1 is KGHSH and CDR2 is LQKENI in the germline V gene. CDR3 residues: CASSPPGDRYEQYF. CDR3 in DNA: TGTGCCAGCTCACCACCAGGGGACCGATACGAGCAGTACTTC.

In its sample, this clonotype was seen many times. This chain uses TRBV7-9 with TRBJ2-5, with TRBD2 identical over 16 bases. CDR3 length: 18 amino acids. Germline CDR1 and CDR2: SEHNR and FQNEAQ (reference sequence). J was trimmed by 2 bases and V by 4 bases; bases with no gene match: 7. CDR3 sequence reads: CASSSTGTSGRAQETQYF. CDR3 in DNA: TGTGCCAGCAGCTCGACCGGGACTAGCGGGAGGGCACAAGAGACCCAGTACTTC.

This clonotype turned up a few times. This chain links TRBV28 with TRBJ2-1, with 13 bases that match TRBD2. Looked up from germline, CDR1 is MDHEN and CDR2 is SYDVKM. The CDR3 spans 16 residues. V lost 4 bases and J lost 6; bases outside the gene matches: 6. The CDR3 is CASSSWTSGRPNEQFF. The CDR3, as DNA: TGTGCCAGCAGTTCCTGGACTAGCGGGAGACCCAATGAGCAGTTCTTC. Supplemented by reference TRBV28 and TRBJ2-1, the full variable domain reads DVKVTQSSRYLVKRTGEKVFLECVQDMDHENMFWYRQDPGLGLRLIYFSYDVKMKEKGDIPEGYSVSREKKERFSLILESASTNQTSMYLCASSSWTSGRPNEQFFGPGTRLTVL.

In its sample, this clonotype was seen a few times. The V call is TRBV3-1, the J call TRBJ1-2; the D is unclear. Trimming stripped 0 bases from V and 1 base from J, with 12 bases between. Germline loops: CDR1 LGHDT, CDR2 YNNKEL (reference sequence). This CDR3 is built from 16 residues. CDR3 in DNA: TGTGCCAGCAGCCAAGAGTTACGGGTGGGTAACTATGGCTACACCTTC. It codes for CASSQELRVGNYGYTF.

In this sample, this clonotype turned up many times. The chain is built from TRBV28 and TRBJ1-1; 7 bases map to TRBD1. The germline V gene has CDR1 MDHEN and CDR2 SYDVKM. This CDR3 has 16 amino acids. Trimming at V came to 2 bases and at J to 6 bases, leaving 12 bases not matched to a gene. CDR3 sequence reads: CASSLGPDRVVAEAFF. In DNA, the CDR3 is TGTGCCAGCAGTTTAGGGCCCGACAGGGTGGTCGCTGAAGCTTTCTTT.

This clonotype was found many times. The V call is TRBV6-2 or TRBV6-3, the J call TRBJ1-5, with TRBD1 as a possible D gene (6 bases). CDR3 length equals 15 residues. Trimming removed 6 bases at V and 3 bases at J, with 15 bases between. The V gene's germline CDR1 is MNHEY and CDR2 SVGEGT. CDR3 in DNA: TGTGCCAGCAGGGCCGCCTCGGGACACAATCAGCCCCAGCATTTT. The encoded protein is CASRAASGHNQPQHF.

This clonotype was seen ten or more times. The chain employs TRBV7-2 and TRBJ1-1; the D is unclear. The germline V gene encodes CDR1 SGHTA and CDR2 FQGNSA. CDR3 length equals 13 residues. Trimming removed 3 bases from V and 6 bases from J, with 11 bases in between. The CDR3 region is CASSLTPLAEAFF. The CDR3 region has the DNA TGTGCCAGCAGCTTGACACCGCTCGCTGAAGCTTTCTTT.

This clonotype was observed at least ten times. This chain joins TRBV28 and TRBJ2-7; the D gene is possibly TRBD2 (5 bases). Germline values: CDR1 MDHEN, CDR2 SYDVKM. The CDR3 loop spans 13 amino acids. Trimming left V 5 bases short and J 8 bases short, with 16 bases between. CDR3 sequence reads: CASSPHRGGKQYF. The CDR3 coding sequence is TGTGCCAGCAGTCCCCATCGGGGTGGTAAGCAGTACTTC.

This clonotype was counted ten times or more. The V and J genes are TRBV11-2 and TRBJ1-1, with D hard to call. V lost 5 bases and J lost 1, with 11 bases in between. Germline V gene lookup returns CDR1 SGHAT and CDR2 FQNNGV. CDR3 length: 14 residues. Here the CDR3 DNA reads TGTGCCAGCAGCGTGAGGGATCAGAACACTGAAGCTTTCTTT. Its translation is CASSVRDQNTEAFF. The whole variable domain, filled in from reference TRBV11-2 and TRBJ1-1, reads EAGVAQSPRYKIIEKRQSVAFWCNPISGHATLYWYQQILGQGPKLLIQFQNNGVVDDSQLPKDRFSAERLKGVDSTLKIQPAKLEDSAVYLCASSVRDQNTEAFFGQGTRLTVV.